Listed here is a single T cell receptor (beta chain). The data stem from a study of blood T cell repertoires in COVID-19. Overall study context: COVID-19 samples, acute and convalescent, were from the United States, Italy and Spain.

In the original processing: For nucleated cells, counts were estimated from reference gene primer amplification. Some clones are missing from TCRdb's copy, which holds only in-frame ones; the method was immunoSEQ multiplex PCR. The V and J calls and clone size were taken over from that table, and D and trimming were inferred from the DNA. The sample lists 160,000 or so clones; around 82% were seen once. Cohort 3 donors were reported recovered after two negative PCRs, clearance, or symptom resolution. The TCR was taken from a man between 60 and 75 years old who had recovered from COVID-19. The sample taken for sequencing was PBMCs or T cells enriched from blood (not recorded which).

CDR3 coding DNA: TGTGCTAGTGGCCCCTCGCCGGGACTAGCCCGCTACGAGCAGTACTTC. The encoded protein is CASGPSPGLARYEQYF. The chain uses TRBV12-5 and TRBJ2-7; 9 nucleotides line up with TRBD2. Trimming at V came to 6 bases and at J to 3 bases, leaving 12 bases not matched to a gene. Germline V CDR1 and CDR2: LGHNT, FRNRAP. CDR3 length: 16 amino acids.